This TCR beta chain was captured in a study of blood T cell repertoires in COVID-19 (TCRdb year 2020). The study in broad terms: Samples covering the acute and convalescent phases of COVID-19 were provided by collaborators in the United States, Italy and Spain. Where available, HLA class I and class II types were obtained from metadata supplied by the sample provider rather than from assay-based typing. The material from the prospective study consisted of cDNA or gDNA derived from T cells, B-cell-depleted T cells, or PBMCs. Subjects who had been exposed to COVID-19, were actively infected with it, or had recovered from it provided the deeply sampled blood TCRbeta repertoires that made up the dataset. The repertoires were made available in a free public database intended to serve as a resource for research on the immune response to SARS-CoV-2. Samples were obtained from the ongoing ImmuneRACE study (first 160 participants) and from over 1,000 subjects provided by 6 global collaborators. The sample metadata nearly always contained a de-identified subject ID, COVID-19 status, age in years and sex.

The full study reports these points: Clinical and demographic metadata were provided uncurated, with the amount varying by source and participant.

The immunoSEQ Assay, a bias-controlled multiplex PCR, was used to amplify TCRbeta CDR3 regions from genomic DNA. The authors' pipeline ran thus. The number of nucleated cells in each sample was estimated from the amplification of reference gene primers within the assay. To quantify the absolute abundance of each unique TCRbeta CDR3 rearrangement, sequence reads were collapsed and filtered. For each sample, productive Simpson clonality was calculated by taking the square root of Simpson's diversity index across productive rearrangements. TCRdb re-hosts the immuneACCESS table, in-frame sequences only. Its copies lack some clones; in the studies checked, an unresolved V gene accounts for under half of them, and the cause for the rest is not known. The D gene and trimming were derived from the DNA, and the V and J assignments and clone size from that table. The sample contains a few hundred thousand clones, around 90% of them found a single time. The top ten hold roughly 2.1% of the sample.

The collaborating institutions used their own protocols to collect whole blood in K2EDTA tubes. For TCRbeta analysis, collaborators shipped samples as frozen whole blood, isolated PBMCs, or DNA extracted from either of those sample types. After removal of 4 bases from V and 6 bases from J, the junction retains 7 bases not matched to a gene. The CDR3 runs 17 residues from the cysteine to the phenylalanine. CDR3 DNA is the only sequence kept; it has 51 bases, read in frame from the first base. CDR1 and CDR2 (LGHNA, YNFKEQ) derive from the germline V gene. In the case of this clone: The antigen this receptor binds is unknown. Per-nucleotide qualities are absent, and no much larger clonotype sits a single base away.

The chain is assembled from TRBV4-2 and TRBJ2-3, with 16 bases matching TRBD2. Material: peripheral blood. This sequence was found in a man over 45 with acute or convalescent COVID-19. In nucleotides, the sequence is TGTGCCAGCAGCCGGGGACTAGCGGGGGGGTCTGGCGATACGCAGTATTTT. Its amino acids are CASSRGLAGGSGDTQYF.